This T cell receptor (beta chain) appears in the sequencing data of a study of blood T cell repertoires in COVID-19. Overall study context: There were acute and convalescent COVID-19 samples, and they came from the United States, Italy and Spain. Nucleic acid was either cDNA or gDNA, and it came from T cells, B-cell-depleted T cells, or PBMCs.

Per the study methods: Cell counts per sample came from amplifying reference gene primers. Generated by immunoSEQ multiplex PCR, the TCRdb table keeps only in-frame clones and is missing some. For V, J and clone size, that table is used; D and trimming come from the DNA. The repertoire includes over 40,000 clones, around 86% of them detected once, and about 15% sits in the top ten. Sequencing was performed on peripheral blood. This receptor was identified in a human donor in a cohort sampled during active COVID-19.

The CDR3: CASSSTGSYEQYF. CDR3 DNA: TGTGCCAGCAGCTCAACAGGGTCCTACGAGCAGTACTTC. V and J are TRBV5-4 and TRBJ2-7; D is possibly TRBD1 (6 bases). The CDR3 contains 13 residues. V was clipped by 3 bases and J by 1 base, with 8 bases between them. The germline V gene encodes CDR1 SGHNT and CDR2 YYREEE (reference sequence).